A single T cell receptor (beta chain) is shown here with its context. This sample stems from a study of blood T cell repertoires in COVID-19. About the research overall: Spain, Italy and the United States supplied samples that represented acute and convalescent COVID-19.

Only in-frame clones appear in the TCRdb table, and some are missing; sequencing was by immunoSEQ multiplex PCR. The repertoire holds about 190,000 clones, with just under 85% as singletons. V trimming: 5 bases; J trimming: 1 base; junction bases outside the gene matches: 13. The CDR3 contains 17 residues. Germline V gives CDR1 SGHAT, CDR2 FQNNGV. Sequencing was done on a sample of peripheral blood. This TCR was recovered from an older woman with active or convalescent COVID-19. This rearrangement joins TRBV11-2 to TRBJ1-2, with 7 positions matching TRBD1. CDR3 loop: CASSTRGGTVLNYGYTF. The CDR3 nucleotides read TGTGCCAGCAGCACCCGAGGGGGGACAGTACTTAACTATGGCTACACCTTC.